What follows are 13 T cell receptor beta chains derived from one specimen sequenced in a study of shared clonotypes between healthy human individuals. Sequenced by immunoSEQ multiplex PCR; TCRdb stores in-frame clones only, minus some. The sample holds over a million clones, 65% to 80% seen once. Material: memory CD4+ T cells sorted from blood. The subset was: CD45RA-negative fraction. The receptors shown here come from a man between 18 and 29 years old in good health.

The chain joins TRBV9 to TRBJ2-3, with 14 bases matching TRBD2. The V segment lost 6 bases and the J segment 2 bases; nucleotides outside the gene matches: 8. The CDR3 is made up of 17 amino acids. The germline gives CDR1 SGDLS, CDR2 YYNGEE. CDR3 in DNA: TGTGCCAGCACCAGGACTAGCGGGGGGTCTATCACAGATACGCAGTATTTT. It specifies CASTRTSGGSITDTQYF.

This clone was detected only a few times. The J gene is TRBJ2-7, the V gene TRBV5-6; D is uncertain. Germline CDR1 is SGHDT and CDR2 is YYEEEE. The CDR3 is 14 residues long. Trimming left V 5 bases short and J 0 bases short, with 12 bases between. The CDR3 protein is CASRDSRSSYEQYF. For the CDR3, the DNA is TGTGCCAGCAGGGATAGTCGGAGCTCCTACGAGCAGTACTTC.

The V and J genes are TRBV10-3 and TRBJ2-5; TRBD1 matches 7 bases. This CDR3 comprises 15 residues. Germline V gene sequence: CDR1 ENHRY, CDR2 SYGVKD. With 2 bases clipped from V and 4 bases from J, the junction kept 7 bases outside the gene matches. The CDR3 coding sequence is TGTGCCATCAGTGAGGGCAGGGGGACGGTAGAGACCCAGTACTTC. Protein: CAISEGRGTVETQYF.

This clone was observed a few times. This chain joins TRBV10-2 and TRBJ1-1; 7 nucleotides line up with TRBD1. Germline V CDR1 and CDR2: WSHSY, SAAADI. Trimming took 7 bases from V and 4 from J; bases not matched to a gene: 12. The CDR3 is 15 residues long. Written as DNA, the CDR3 is TGCGCCAGCATGGAATCGAGGGGGCGCCGCACTGAAGCTTTCTTT. Encoded protein: CASMESRGRRTEAFF.

This sequence joins TRBV6-9 and TRBJ1-2; a possible D gene is TRBD1 (5 bases). With 6 bases removed from V and 8 bases from J, the gap between germline ends came to 16 bases. The CDR3 has 13 amino acids. Per germline, CDR1 MNHGY and CDR2 SVAAGI. In DNA, the CDR3 is TGTGCCAGCAGCGGGACTCCAACGGAGGGCTACACCTTC. Translated: CASSGTPTEGYTF.

CDR3 protein: CASRVGDGYTF. The CDR3 DNA follows: TGTGCCAGCAGGGTAGGGGATGGCTACACCTTC. V gene TRBV6-1 combines with J gene TRBJ1-2, with D possibly being TRBD1 (5 bases). Trimming took off 6 bases at V and 6 bases at J, with 8 bases between the two ends. The germline V gene has CDR1 MNHNS and CDR2 SASEGT. The CDR3 is 11 residues long.

CDR3 amino acids: CASSQDRHYGYTF. Written as DNA, the CDR3 is TGCGCCAGCAGTCAAGACAGACACTATGGCTACACCTTC. The rearrangement links TRBV23-1 to TRBJ1-2; a possible D gene is TRBD1 (5 bases). TRBV23-1 is placed among ORFs of uncertain function. The V gene lost 2 bases and the J gene lost 3 bases, with 7 bases spanning the gap. This CDR3 has 13 residues.

The chain recombines TRBV29-1 with TRBJ1-5; possibly TRBD1 for D (6 bases). Germline loops: CDR1 SQVTM, CDR2 ANQGSEA. The CDR3 loop spans 13 amino acids. Between the trimmed V and J ends, which lost 4 bases and 3 bases, there was a span of 10 bases. The CDR3 DNA reads as TGCAGCGTTGCGCGGGACATCAATCAGCCCCAGCATTTT. This sequence encodes CSVARDINQPQHF.

V usage is TRBV7-2 and J usage is TRBJ2-5; no definite D call. Trimming shortened V by 4 bases and J by 7 bases, and 10 bases separated the two germline ends. This CDR3 has 12 residues. Germline CDR1 and CDR2: SGHTA and FQGNSA. The CDR3 reads CASSSSPPTQYF. The CDR3 DNA sequence: TGTGCCAGCAGCTCCTCCCCCCCGACCCAGTACTTC.

The chain is built from TRBV30 and TRBJ1-3; 7 bases agree with TRBD1. The V and J ends lost 4 bases and 2 bases, in that order; junction bases with no gene match: 2. The CDR3 is 13 amino acids. Germline CDR1 is GTSNPN and CDR2 is SVGIG (reference sequence). CDR3 coding DNA: TGTGCCTGGACCAGGGGGACTGGAAACACCATATATTTT. It yields the protein CAWTRGTGNTIYF.

The chain employs TRBV30 and TRBJ2-5; D assignment may be TRBD1 or TRBD2 (6 bases each). CDR3 length equals 15 residues. V lost 3 bases to trimming and J lost 5 bases, with 19 bases between them. Germline CDR1 is GTSNPN and CDR2 is SVGIG (reference sequence). The DNA of the CDR3 is TGTGCCTGGAGGACCCCAGGGGTAGGGGGGGAGACCCAGTACTTC. Its protein product is CAWRTPGVGGETQYF.

V usage is TRBV11-2 and J usage is TRBJ1-6, with TRBD1 matching 11 bases. The CDR3 contains 14 residues. CDR1 and CDR2 from the germline V gene are SGHAT and FQNNGV. The ends lost 5 bases at V and 9 bases at J; junction bases unmatched: 3. CDR3 region: CASSPGQGVSPLHF. CDR3 DNA: TGTGCCAGCAGCCCGGGACAGGGGGTTTCACCCCTCCACTTT.

This clone was seen a handful of times. The chain combines TRBV19 with TRBJ2-5; tentatively, D is TRBD1 (5 bases). Germline V CDR1 and CDR2: LNHDA, SQIVND (reference sequence). This CDR3 is built from 13 residues. Trimming took off 4 bases at V and 5 bases at J, with 11 bases between the two ends. The CDR3 reads CASSTPRQETQYF. Here the CDR3 DNA reads TGTGCCAGTAGTACGCCCCGACAGGAGACCCAGTACTTC.